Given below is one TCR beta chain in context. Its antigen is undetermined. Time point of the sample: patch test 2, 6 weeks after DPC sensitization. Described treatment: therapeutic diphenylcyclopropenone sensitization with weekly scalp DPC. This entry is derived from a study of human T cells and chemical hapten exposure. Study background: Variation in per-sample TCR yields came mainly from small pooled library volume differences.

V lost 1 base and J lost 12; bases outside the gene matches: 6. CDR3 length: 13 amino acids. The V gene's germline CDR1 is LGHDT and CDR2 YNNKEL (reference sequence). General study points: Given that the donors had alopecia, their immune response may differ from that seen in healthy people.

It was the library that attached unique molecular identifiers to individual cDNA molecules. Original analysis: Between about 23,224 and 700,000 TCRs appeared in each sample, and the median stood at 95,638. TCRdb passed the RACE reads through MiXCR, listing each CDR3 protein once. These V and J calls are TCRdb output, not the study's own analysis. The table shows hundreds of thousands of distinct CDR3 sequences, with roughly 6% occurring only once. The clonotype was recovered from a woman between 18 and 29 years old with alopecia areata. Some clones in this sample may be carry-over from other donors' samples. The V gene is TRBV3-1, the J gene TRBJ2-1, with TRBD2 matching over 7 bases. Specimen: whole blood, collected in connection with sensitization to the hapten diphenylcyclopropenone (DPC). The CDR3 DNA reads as TGTGCCAGCAGCCAAGGGTCTGGGAGGGCGCAGTTCTTC. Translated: CASSQGSGRAQFF.